These 31 T cell receptor beta chains were all obtained from the same sample, sequenced in a study of blood T cell repertoires in COVID-19. Sequencing used immunoSEQ multiplex PCR; TCRdb keeps in-frame clones, though not all of them. The sample has around 400,000 clones, about 87% seen once. Sequences were obtained from peripheral blood. Every receptor here comes from a woman aged 55-69 years with COVID-19, enrolled during active disease.

The chain has TRBV21-1 and TRBJ1-5; the listed D gene, TRBD1, was not tested against the DNA. TRBV21-1 is a known pseudogene. The CDR3 covers 20 residues. CDR3 amino acids: CASSKSRTGVWGLTNQPQHF. The CDR3 DNA sequence: TGTGCCAGCAGCAAAAGCCGGACAGGGGTTTGGGGGTTAACCAATCAGCCCCAGCATTTT.

This chain's CDR3 is CAIRGGGNEQYF. As DNA, the CDR3 is TGTGCCATCCGGGGGGGCGGGAACGAGCAGTACTTC. The chain uses TRBV10-3 and TRBJ2-7; 8 bases map to TRBD2. CDR1 and CDR2 from the germline V gene are ENHRY and SYGVKD. V dropped 8 bases and J dropped 5; count of bases not matched to a gene: 5. The CDR3 is 12 residues long.

This chain uses TRBV6-4 with TRBJ1-1; 8 nucleotides match TRBD1. Trimming took 6 bases from V and 4 from J; bases not matched to a gene: 10. The CDR3 consists of 15 residues. The germline V gene has CDR1 MRHNA and CDR2 SNTAGT. CDR3 protein: CASSARTGRVTEAFF. For the CDR3, the DNA is TGTGCCAGCAGCGCCAGGACAGGGAGGGTCACTGAAGCTTTCTTT.

The rearrangement links TRBV4-2 to TRBJ2-1, with 7 bases that match TRBD2. This CDR3 is built from 16 residues. Per the germline V gene, CDR1 is LGHNA and CDR2 is YNFKEQ. V was pared by 4 bases and J by 4 bases, with 10 bases of the junction left unmatched. CDR3: CASSLLLASQYNEQFF. For the CDR3, the DNA is TGTGCCAGCAGCCTTCTACTAGCGTCTCAGTACAATGAGCAGTTCTTC.

J is TRBJ2-7 and V is TRBV30, with TRBD2 as a possible D gene (5 bases). Germline V gene lookup returns CDR1 GTSNPN and CDR2 SVGIG (reference sequence). Trimming took off 2 bases at V and 4 bases at J, with 12 bases between the two ends. CDR3 size: 13 residues. The CDR3 loop reads CAWSKVSGYEQYF. CDR3 nucleotide sequence: TGTGCCTGGAGTAAGGTCTCGGGGTACGAGCAGTACTTC.

The chain is built from TRBV5-1 and TRBJ1-2, with TRBD1 matching 10 bases. Germline V gives CDR1 SGHRS, CDR2 YFSETQ. This CDR3 is 19 amino acids long. Losses at the gene ends were 2 bases for V and 1 base for J; bases not matched to a gene: 14. CDR3 bases: TGCGCCAGCAGCTTTATACCGGGACAGGGGACCGAATTTAACTATGGCTACACCTTC. Protein: CASSFIPGQGTEFNYGYTF.

This chain joins TRBV5-5 and TRBJ1-6; D may be TRBD1 (5 bases). V was cut by 8 bases and J by 5 bases, with 14 bases left in between. This CDR3 comprises 14 residues. Looked up from germline, CDR1 is SGHKS and CDR2 is YYEKEE (reference sequence). The CDR3 nucleotides read TGTGCCAGTAGGCGGCCAGGGCATAATTCACCCCTCCACTTT. Translated, it gives CASRRPGHNSPLHF.

The chain employs TRBV4-1 and TRBJ2-7, with 12 bases aligning to TRBD2. The J segment lost 0 bases and the V segment lost 4 bases, leaving 13 bases of the junction unmatched. The CDR3 loop spans 19 amino acids. Germline CDR1 reads MGHRA; CDR2 reads YSYEKL. The CDR3 sequence: CASSPLVTSGGPTSYEQYF. The CDR3 DNA is TGCGCCAGCAGCCCACTAGTCACTAGCGGGGGGCCCACCTCCTACGAGCAGTACTTC.

The V call is TRBV19, the J call TRBJ1-5; 9 bases agree with TRBD1. The germline gives CDR1 LNHDA, CDR2 SQIVND (reference sequence). V was clipped by 4 bases and J by 0 bases; unmatched bases: 7. This CDR3 is built from 17 residues. DNA of the CDR3: TGTGCCAGTAGTAGACAGGGGGTCCCCCATAGCAATCAGCCCCAGCATTTT. Translation: CASSRQGVPHSNQPQHF.

This chain connects TRBV2 to TRBJ2-3; D uncertain. The V and J ends lost 7 bases and 0 bases respectively, with 5 bases between them. The CDR3 runs 12 residues. The V gene's germline CDR1 is SNHLY and CDR2 FYNNEI. The CDR3 reads CASKTSTDTQYF. DNA of the CDR3: TGTGCCAGCAAAACTAGCACAGATACGCAGTATTTT.

This CDR3 reads CASGSPHRGPPLHF. CDR3 nucleotide sequence: TGTGCTAGTGGATCTCCTCACAGGGGGCCACCCCTCCACTTT. The gene calls are TRBV12-5 and TRBJ1-6; 9 positions match TRBD1. This CDR3 comprises 14 residues. Unmatched junction bases numbered 8, after V lost 6 bases and J lost 11 bases. The germline gives CDR1 LGHNT, CDR2 FRNRAP.

The sample holds one count of this clone. This chain connects TRBV5-6 to TRBJ1-5; D remains ambiguous. The CDR3 sequence is 14 residues long. The ends were cut back, 3 bases at V and 3 bases at J, with 10 bases in the middle. From germline, CDR1 is SGHDT and CDR2 YYEEEE. The CDR3 bases are TGTGCCAGCAGCTCCCAGGCTATCAATCAGCCCCAGCATTTT. It specifies CASSSQAINQPQHF.

This clone came up a few times. The chain employs TRBV19 and TRBJ1-1; D ambiguous. This CDR3 is built from 13 residues. Germline assignment: CDR1 LNHDA and CDR2 SQIVND (reference sequence). Trimming pared 5 bases from V and 6 bases from J, leaving 13 bases between. This CDR3 is CASSQAGSSEAFF. CDR3 DNA: TGTGCCAGTAGTCAGGCGGGGAGCTCTGAAGCTTTCTTT.

V and J are TRBV5-1 and TRBJ2-5; D might be TRBD2 (6 bases). The CDR3 is 16 residues long. The germline CDR1 and CDR2 sequences are SGHRS and YFSETQ. Between the trimmed V and J ends, which lost 6 bases and 1 base, there was a span of 19 bases. CDR3 protein: CASNRRRGDFQETQYF. The DNA for the CDR3 is TGCGCCAGCAACCGGAGGCGCGGGGACTTCCAAGAGACCCAGTACTTC.

The chain employs TRBV6-5 and TRBJ1-2, with a tentative D call TRBD1 (6 bases). CDR3 length: 15 residues. V lost 2 bases to trimming and J lost 5 bases, with 15 bases between them. CDR1 is MNHEY, CDR2 SVGAGI, per germline. This chain's CDR3 is CASSYGRGPRYGYTF. CDR3 DNA: TGTGCCAGCAGTTACGGCAGGGGCCCTCGTTATGGCTACACCTTC.

The V and J genes are TRBV27 and TRBJ2-5, with 14 positions matching TRBD2. The germline V gene has CDR1 MNHEY and CDR2 SMNVEV (reference sequence). J was trimmed by 4 bases and V by 5 bases; bases with no gene match: 9. The CDR3 has 17 amino acids. The CDR3 is CASSQTQGLAGVETQYF. Written as DNA, the CDR3 is TGTGCCAGCAGTCAGACACAGGGACTAGCGGGGGTAGAGACCCAGTACTTC.

V gene TRBV10-1 combines with J gene TRBJ1-6, with 7 bases fitting TRBD1. The CDR3 has 13 residues. Germline lookup yields CDR1 WNHNN and CDR2 SYGVQD (reference sequence). Losses at the gene ends were 8 bases for V and 6 bases for J; bases not matched to a gene: 4. DNA for the CDR3: TGCGCCAGCGGCGGGACAGTTAATTCACCCCTCCACTTT. This sequence encodes CASGGTVNSPLHF.

This chain connects TRBV15 to TRBJ2-3; a weak D match, TRBD2 (7 bases). The germline CDR1 and CDR2 sequences are LNHNV and YYDKDF (reference sequence). V gave up 5 bases and J gave up 2 bases, with 20 bases separating them. The CDR3 spans 17 residues. The CDR3 loop is CATSPQEGGGDTDTQYF. In nucleotides, the CDR3 is TGTGCCACCAGCCCCCAGGAGGGGGGAGGGGACACAGATACGCAGTATTTT.

The chain recombines TRBV5-4 with TRBJ2-1; 10 bases match TRBD2. The V gene's germline CDR1 is SGHNT and CDR2 YYREEE (reference sequence). The CDR3 extends over 14 amino acids. V lost 4 bases and J lost 6; bases outside the gene matches: 4. The DNA of the CDR3 is TGTGCCAGCAGCCAGGGACTAGCGTTCAATGAGCAGTTCTTC. The encoded protein is CASSQGLAFNEQFF.

The chain links TRBV6-5 to TRBJ2-3; unclear D gene. CDR3 length equals 14 residues. CDR1 and CDR2 (germline): MNHEY, SVGAGI. V lost 2 bases and J lost 1, with 7 bases in between. DNA for the CDR3: TGTGCCAGCAGTTACCGGGTCCGCACAGATACGCAGTATTTT. Translated, it gives CASSYRVRTDTQYF.

The genes are TRBV10-3 and TRBJ1-2, with D possibly matching TRBD1 (6 bases). V was shortened by 3 bases and J by 3 bases, with 8 bases between the two germline ends. Germline V gene sequence: CDR1 ENHRY, CDR2 SYGVKD. The length of the CDR3 is 13 residues. The CDR3 here is CAISDEGDYGYTF. CDR3 sequence (DNA): TGTGCCATCAGTGATGAGGGGGACTATGGCTACACCTTC.

This rearrangement joins TRBV9 to TRBJ1-2; D might be TRBD1 (5 bases). Germline assignment: CDR1 SGDLS and CDR2 YYNGEE. V lost 1 base to trimming and J lost 4 bases, with 17 bases between them. The CDR3 contains 16 residues. The DNA for the CDR3 is TGTGCCAGCAGCGTACGGTTCCAGGGAGGATCCTATGGCTACACCTTC. It is translated as CASSVRFQGGSYGYTF.

The chain carries TRBV12-3 or TRBV12-4 and TRBJ2-7; 7 nucleotides match TRBD1. The CDR3 spans 13 residues. The ends lost 4 bases at V and 3 bases at J; junction bases unmatched: 3. DNA for the CDR3: TGTGCCAGCAGTTACAGGGGAGACTACGAGCAGTACTTC. Its protein is CASSYRGDYEQYF.

The chain carries TRBV7-8 and TRBJ2-7, with a weak D call TRBD1 (6 bases). Per the germline V gene, CDR1 is SGHVS and CDR2 is FQNEAQ. Trimming took 5 bases from V and 0 from J, leaving 11 bases between them. The CDR3 is 14 amino acids. CDR3 sequence: CASSPDRISYEQYF. In DNA, the CDR3 is TGTGCCAGCAGCCCCGACAGGATCTCCTACGAGCAGTACTTC.

The chain employs TRBV7-9 and TRBJ1-3; D is undetermined. Trimming took 2 bases from V and 0 from J, leaving 8 bases between them. There are 15 residues in the CDR3. CDR1 and CDR2 from the germline V gene are SEHNR and FQNEAQ (reference sequence). In DNA form, the CDR3 reads TGTGCCAGCAGCTTAAAAGGGAGCTCTGGAAACACCATATATTTT. Translating gives CASSLKGSSGNTIYF.

A single count supports this clone. The chain links TRBV6-5 to TRBJ2-3; the match to TRBD1 covers 10 bases. With 6 bases clipped from V and 2 bases from J, the junction kept 2 bases outside the gene matches. CDR3 size: 14 residues. CDR1 MNHEY and CDR2 SVGAGI come from the germline V gene. The CDR3 region has the DNA TGTGCCAGCAGGGGGACAGGGGACACAGATACGCAGTATTTT. This sequence encodes CASRGTGDTDTQYF.

This clone has just a few counts. J is TRBJ1-3 and V is TRBV5-8; D is ambiguous. V was trimmed by 0 bases and J by 0 bases, leaving 7 bases between them. The CDR3 length is 15 residues. CDR1 and CDR2 from the germline V gene are SGHTS and YDEGEE. CDR3 coding DNA: TGTGCCAGCAGCTTGGAATTCAGCTCTGGAAACACCATATATTTT. Translation: CASSLEFSSGNTIYF.

V gene TRBV6-1 combines with J gene TRBJ2-1; 8 bases line up with TRBD2. From germline, CDR1 is MNHNS and CDR2 SASEGT. This CDR3 is 19 amino acids long. The ends lost 1 base at V and 0 bases at J; junction bases unmatched: 11. CDR3 sequence reads: CASSEGRGGPSNSYNEQFF. Written as DNA, the CDR3 is TGTGCCAGCAGTGAAGGGCGCGGGGGGCCTTCCAACTCCTACAATGAGCAGTTCTTC.

This rearrangement joins TRBV18 to TRBJ1-4; D uncertain. The germline V gene has CDR1 KGHSH and CDR2 LQKENI. Trimming took 3 bases from V and 10 from J, leaving 18 bases between them. The CDR3 has 15 amino acids. CDR3 protein: CASSPTQVLAGKLFF. The CDR3 DNA is TGTGCCAGCTCACCTACCCAGGTTCTAGCGGGAAAACTGTTTTTT.

The CDR3 spells CASSDPGGAQPYEQYF. CDR3 DNA: TGTGCCAGCAGTGATCCGGGGGGAGCGCAACCCTACGAGCAGTACTTC. This rearrangement joins TRBV2 to TRBJ2-7; 7 bases align to TRBD2. The CDR3 consists of 16 residues. V was pared by 3 bases and J by 2 bases, with 10 bases of the junction left unmatched. Germline V CDR1 and CDR2: SNHLY, FYNNEI.

The rearrangement links TRBV2 to TRBJ2-5, with 7 bases matching TRBD1. Per the germline V gene, CDR1 is SNHLY and CDR2 is FYNNEI. V dropped 2 bases and J dropped 1; count of bases not matched to a gene: 1. The CDR3 extends over 14 amino acids. The CDR3, as DNA: TGTGCCAGCAGTGAACGGGACAGCCAAGAGACCCAGTACTTC. Residues: CASSERDSQETQYF.